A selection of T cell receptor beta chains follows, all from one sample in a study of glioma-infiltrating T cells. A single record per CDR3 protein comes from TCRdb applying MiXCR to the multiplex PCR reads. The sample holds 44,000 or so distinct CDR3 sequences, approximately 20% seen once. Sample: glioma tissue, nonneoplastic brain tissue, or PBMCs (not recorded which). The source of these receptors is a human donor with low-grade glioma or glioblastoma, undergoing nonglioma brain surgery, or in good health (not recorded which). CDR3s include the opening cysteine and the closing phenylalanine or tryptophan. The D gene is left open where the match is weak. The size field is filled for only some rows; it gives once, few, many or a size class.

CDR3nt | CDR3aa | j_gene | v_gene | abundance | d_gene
TGTGCCAGCAGTTCAAGATTTAGGGGGCTTTTCACAGATACGCAGTATTTT | CASSSRFRGLFTDTQYF | TRBJ2-3 | TRBV6-2/TRBV6-3 | many | TRBD1
TGCGCCAGCAGGGGGGGGGCTGAGTACGAGCAGTACTTC | CASRGGAEYEQYF | TRBJ2-7 | TRBV5-1 | many | -
TGCAGTGCCCCGGGACATCTGAACACTGAAGCTTTCTTT | CSAPGHLNTEAFF | TRBJ1-1 | TRBV20-1 | many | -
TGTGCCAGTAGCAGTTGGACCTACGAGCAGTACTTC | CASSSWTYEQYF | TRBJ2-7 | TRBV19 | - | -
TGTGCCAGCAGTTTACCCCACAAGAACACTGAAGCTTTCTTT | CASSLPHKNTEAFF | TRBJ1-1 | TRBV28 | many | -
TGTGCCTGGAGTGAGGCAGTCGTATCACCCCTCCACTTT | CAWSEAVVSPLHF | TRBJ1-6 | TRBV30 | - | -
TGTGCCAGCAGCCAAGAACCGGGACTAGCGGGGGGGCCCAGCACAGATACGCAGTATTTT | CASSQEPGLAGGPSTDTQYF | TRBJ2-3 | TRBV5-4 | once | TRBD2
TGCGCCAGCAGCCAAGAACTAGCGGAAGAGACCCAGTACTTC | CASSQELAEETQYF | TRBJ2-5 | TRBV4-1 | many | TRBD2
TGCAGCGTTGAGTGGTCAGGGTCCCATGAGCAGTTCTTC | CSVEWSGSHEQFF | TRBJ2-1 | TRBV29-1 | - | -
TGTGCCAGCAGCTTAGGCCCGGAAATCTACGAGCAGTACTTC | CASSLGPEIYEQYF | TRBJ2-7 | TRBV11-2 | many | -
TGTGCCGGCAGCTTCAACCCACACTACGAGCAGTTCTTC | CAGSFNPHYEQFF | TRBJ2-1 | TRBV6-2/TRBV6-3 | - | -
TGTGTTAGCAGCTTCCCCATGACAGGGACTGGCACTGAAGCTTTCTTT | CVSSFPMTGTGTEAFF | TRBJ1-1 | TRBV11-1 | once | TRBD1
TGTGCCAGCAGTGTAAAACAGGGTGCCACTGAAGCTTTCTTT | CASSVKQGATEAFF | TRBJ1-1 | TRBV6-1 | - | -
TGTGCCAGCAGTCAATCCGGGACTAGCGTCAATGAGCAGTTCTTC | CASSQSGTSVNEQFF | TRBJ2-1 | TRBV7-6 | many | TRBD2
TGCGCCAGCAGCCAACTCTCTCCCGGCAATGAGCAGTTCTTC | CASSQLSPGNEQFF | TRBJ2-1 | TRBV4-1 | many | -
TGTGCCAGTAGTCCGTGGGACCGATATCAGCCCCAGCATTTT | CASSPWDRYQPQHF | TRBJ1-5 | TRBV19 | many | -
TGTGCCAGCAGCTCCCTGGCCGTAAATCAGCCCCAGCATTTT | CASSSLAVNQPQHF | TRBJ1-5 | TRBV7-9 | many | -
TGTGCCAGTCGACCAGCGGGAGGGCCGGATACGCAGTATTTT | CASRPAGGPDTQYF | TRBJ2-3 | TRBV6-1 | many | TRBD2
TGTGCCAGTAGCACCCAGGGTGGAGGGGGGATAACTGAAGCTTTCTTT | CASSTQGGGGITEAFF | TRBJ1-1 | TRBV19 | many | -
TGTGCCAGCAGCCACTCTCCGGGAGGCCCCAGGTTGGAGCAGTACTTC | CASSHSPGGPRLEQYF | TRBJ2-7 | TRBV6-1 | - | TRBD2
TGTGCCATCACCGACAGGGCGGAAAGCTATGGCTACACCTTC | CAITDRAESYGYTF | TRBJ1-2 | TRBV10-3 | many | TRBD1
TGTGCCAGCAGCGAAAGACAGAGCTCCTACGAGCAGTACTTC | CASSERQSSYEQYF | TRBJ2-7 | TRBV9 | - | -
TGTGCCAGCAGTGAAATGACAGGGTGGAATTCACCCCTCCACTTT | CASSEMTGWNSPLHF | TRBJ1-6 | TRBV6-1 | many | TRBD1
TGTGCCAGCAGCGGGGGTCGCGAGGAGGAGACCCAGTACTTC | CASSGGREEETQYF | TRBJ2-5 | TRBV11-2 | few | -
TGCAGTGCTACTCACGGGACAGCGAGTAATTCACCCCTCCACTTT | CSATHGTASNSPLHF | TRBJ1-6 | TRBV20-1 | many | TRBD1
TGTGCCAGCAGTGGGCCTTGGGATACGCAGTATTTT | CASSGPWDTQYF | TRBJ2-3 | TRBV2 | many | -
TGCGCCAGCAGCTTGGACAGGGAGACCCAGTACTTC | CASSLDRETQYF | TRBJ2-5 | TRBV5-1 | many | -
TGCGCCAGCAGCAGGGACAGGGGAAGTAGTTCACCCCTCCACTTT | CASSRDRGSSSPLHF | TRBJ1-6 | TRBV5-1 | many | TRBD1
TGCGCCAGCGGGTCATACGGGGGCCCTAATGAAAAACTGTTTTTT | CASGSYGGPNEKLFF | TRBJ1-4 | TRBV5-1 | - | -
TGTGCCAGCCTAGACCCTAACACTGAAGCTTTCTTT | CASLDPNTEAFF | TRBJ1-1 | TRBV6-1 | many | -
TGCAGCGTGCTCGACAGGCACTCTTGGGCCAACGTCCTGACTTTC | CSVLDRHSWANVLTF | TRBJ2-6 | TRBV29-1 | - | -
TGCAGTGCTACCTTAGGAAATGAGCAGTTCTTC | CSATLGNEQFF | TRBJ2-1 | TRBV20-1 | medium-sized | -